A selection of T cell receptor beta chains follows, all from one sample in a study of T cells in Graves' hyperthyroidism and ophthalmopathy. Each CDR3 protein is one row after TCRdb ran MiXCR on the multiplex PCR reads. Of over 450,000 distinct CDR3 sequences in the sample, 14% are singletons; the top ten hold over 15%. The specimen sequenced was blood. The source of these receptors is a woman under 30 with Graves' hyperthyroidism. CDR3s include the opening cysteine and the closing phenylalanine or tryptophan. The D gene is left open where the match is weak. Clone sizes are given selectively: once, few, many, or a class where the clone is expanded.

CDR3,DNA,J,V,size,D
CASLETGRNTEAFF,TGTGCCAGCCTCGAGACAGGGAGGAACACTGAAGCTTTCTTT,TRBJ1-1,TRBV12-3/TRBV12-4,many,TRBD1
CSARTGRDTQYF,TGCAGTGCTAGAACTGGGCGAGATACGCAGTATTTT,TRBJ2-3,TRBV20-1,many,.
CASSPRSGQNYGYTF,TGTGCCAGCAGTCCCAGGTCGGGACAGAACTATGGCTACACCTTC,TRBJ1-2,TRBV6-4,.,TRBD1
CASTHPTSGPPDTQYF,TGTGCCAGCACCCACCCCACTAGCGGCCCTCCGGATACGCAGTATTTT,TRBJ2-3,TRBV12-3/TRBV12-4,many,TRBD2
CAWSASGYEQYF,TGTGCCTGGAGTGCTAGCGGCTACGAGCAGTACTTC,TRBJ2-7,TRBV30,many,TRBD2
CASSLRPRDEQFF,TGTGCCAGCAGCTTAAGGCCACGGGATGAGCAGTTCTTC,TRBJ2-1,TRBV12-3/TRBV12-4,few,.
CASLLELSYNEQFF,TGTGCCAGCCTTCTAGAGCTCTCCTACAATGAGCAGTTCTTC,TRBJ2-1,TRBV6-1,many,.
CASSMGNSGELFF,TGTGCCAGTAGTATGGGGAATTCCGGGGAGCTGTTTTTT,TRBJ2-2,TRBV19,.,.
CASSLSSSGANVLTF,TGTGCCAGCAGTTTATCAAGCTCTGGGGCCAACGTCCTGACTTTC,TRBJ2-6,TRBV27,many,.
CASRRRMVRAYNSPLHF,TGCGCCAGCAGGAGGCGGATGGTTCGCGCGTATAATTCACCCCTCCACTTT,TRBJ1-6,TRBV4-1,.,.
CASSGTGYNEQFF,TGTGCCAGCAGTGGGACAGGCTACAATGAGCAGTTCTTC,TRBJ2-1,TRBV11-2,many,TRBD1
CALERVQNTEAFF,TGTGCCCTGGAAAGGGTCCAGAACACTGAAGCTTTCTTT,TRBJ1-1,TRBV30,.,.
CASSSNPWTVSYNEQFF,TGTGCCAGCAGTTCCAACCCGTGGACAGTCTCCTACAATGAGCAGTTCTTC,TRBJ2-1,TRBV28,.,.
CASSQRTGHNEQFF,TGTGCCAGCAGCCAGAGGACAGGACACAATGAGCAGTTCTTC,TRBJ2-1,TRBV3-1,many,TRBD1
CASSWAGNTEAFF,TGTGCCAGCAGCTGGGCAGGGAACACTGAAGCTTTCTTT,TRBJ1-1,TRBV7-9,.,.
CASNTRQLEAFF,TGTGCCAGTAATACCCGACAGCTTGAAGCTTTCTTT,TRBJ1-1,TRBV19,many,.
CASSVAGTLDSPLHF,TGTGCCAGCAGCGTAGCCGGGACATTAGACTCACCCCTCCACTTT,TRBJ1-6,TRBV9,.,.
CASSQDLRQGDGYTF,TGTGCCAGCAGCCAAGACCTGCGACAGGGGGATGGCTACACCTTC,TRBJ1-2,TRBV14,.,TRBD1
CASRGAVNTEAFF,TGTGCCAGCAGAGGAGCCGTGAACACTGAAGCTTTCTTT,TRBJ1-1,TRBV2,many,.
CATSDLLENQPQHF,TGTGCCACCAGTGATTTGCTTGAAAATCAGCCCCAGCATTTT,TRBJ1-5,TRBV24-1,many,.
CASSINRGNEKLFF,TGTGCCAGCAGCATAAACAGGGGCAATGAAAAACTGTTTTTT,TRBJ1-4,TRBV11-2,many,TRBD1
CAWSVPGTVMGQPQHF,TGTGCCTGGAGTGTACCAGGAACAGTGATGGGTCAGCCCCAGCATTTT,TRBJ1-5,TRBV30,many,.
CASFSAGGRTDTQYF,TGTGCCAGCTTCTCAGCGGGAGGGCGGACAGATACGCAGTATTTT,TRBJ2-3,TRBV11-3,few,TRBD2
CASSDSGDQPQHF,TGTGCCAGCAGTGATTCGGGGGATCAGCCCCAGCATTTT,TRBJ1-5,TRBV2,many,.
CAISLPGLAIPQYF,TGTGCCATCAGTCTTCCGGGACTAGCAATTCCGCAGTATTTT,TRBJ2-3,TRBV10-3,many,TRBD2
CASSRGASGDNEQFF,TGTGCCAGCAGCCGGGGGGCTAGCGGGGACAATGAGCAGTTCTTC,TRBJ2-1,TRBV11-1,many,TRBD2
CASSPRWKDTQYF,TGTGCCAGCAGCCCCCGTTGGAAAGATACGCAGTATTTT,TRBJ2-3,TRBV7-9,few,.
CASSSLQQGAWETQYF,TGTGCCAGCAGCTCCCTACAACAGGGGGCTTGGGAGACCCAGTACTTC,TRBJ2-5,TRBV5-6,many,TRBD1
CASSYRGQAVGYEQFF,TGTGCCAGCAGCTACCGAGGACAGGCGGTCGGCTATGAGCAGTTCTTC,TRBJ2-1,TRBV9,many,TRBD1
CASSSGQGMGTEAFF,TGTGCCAGCAGCTCGGGACAGGGAATGGGCACTGAAGCTTTCTTT,TRBJ1-1,TRBV7-3,many,TRBD1
CASSVGGDPNTEAFF,TGTGCCAGCAGCGTAGGCGGGGACCCTAACACTGAAGCTTTCTTT,TRBJ1-1,TRBV9,few,.
CASATEPNTEAFF,TGTGCTAGTGCGACAGAACCCAACACTGAAGCTTTCTTT,TRBJ1-1,TRBV12-5,many,.
CASSVGPDGGYTF,TGTGCCAGCAGCGTAGGGCCCGATGGGGGCTACACCTTC,TRBJ1-2,TRBV9,.,.
CASTTGQETQYF,TGCGCCAGCACGACAGGGCAAGAGACCCAGTACTTC,TRBJ2-5,TRBV10-1,.,TRBD1
CASSLQGRYGYTF,TGTGCCAGCAGTTTACAGGGGAGGTATGGCTACACCTTC,TRBJ1-2,TRBV25-1,many,TRBD1
CASSQDRQGWDEQYF,TGTGCCAGCAGCCAAGATAGACAGGGTTGGGACGAGCAGTACTTC,TRBJ2-7,TRBV14,.,TRBD1
CASSVDGTPYYNEQFF,TGTGCCAGCAGCGTGGACGGGACTCCTTACTACAATGAGCAGTTCTTC,TRBJ2-1,TRBV9,.,.
CASRSAAGVIYGYTF,TGTGCCAGCAGGTCGGCCGCAGGGGTTATCTATGGCTACACCTTC,TRBJ1-2,TRBV12-3/TRBV12-4,many,.
CASSATGYDGELFF,TGTGCCAGTAGTGCGACAGGGTACGACGGGGAGCTGTTTTTT,TRBJ2-2,TRBV19,few,TRBD1
CASSGGQSFNSPLHF,TGTGCCAGCAGTGGGGGACAAAGCTTTAATTCACCCCTCCACTTT,TRBJ1-6,TRBV2,many,.